This passage covers 25 T cell receptor beta chains from one sample sequenced in a study of cytomegalovirus exposure and HLA in healthy donors (dated by TCRdb to about 2017). The method was the immunoSEQ multiplex PCR assay. For the multiplex PCR, a mixture combining 60 forward primers for TCR Vbeta segments and 13 reverse primers for TCR Jbeta segments was used. TCRdb stores this immuneACCESS table with in-frame sequences only. Part of the clones is absent; in the studies checked, under half of the shortfall reflects unresolved V genes, and no reason is known for the rest. The sample table lists about 200,000 clones, around 87% of them with a count of one. The top ten clonotypes cover approximately 1.9% of the sample. The sequencing input was PBMCs. The source is a woman aged 18-35 years in good health and CMV-seronegative.

The chain joins TRBV7-9 to TRBJ2-3; tentatively, D is TRBD1 (6 bases). Germline CDR1 and CDR2: SEHNR and FQNEAQ (reference sequence). With 1 base removed from V and 3 bases from J, the gap between germline ends came to 8 bases. The CDR3 has 14 residues. The CDR3 DNA is TGTGCCAGCAGCTTAGTCCAGGGGACAGATACGCAGTATTTT. Residues: CASSLVQGTDTQYF. Full variable domain (rest looked up from reference TRBV7-9 and TRBJ2-3): DTGVSQNPRHKITKRGQNVTFRCDPISEHNRLYWYRQTLGQGPEFLTYFQNEAQLEKSRLLSDRFSAERPKGSFSTLEIQRTEQGDSAMYLCASSLVQGTDTQYFGPGTRLTVL.

This chain uses TRBV6-5 with TRBJ2-7; TRBD2 agrees at 8 bases. Germline CDR1 is MNHEY and CDR2 is SVGAGI. V shed 6 bases, J shed 0 bases, and the junction held 7 bases outside the gene matches. This CDR3 is 15 amino acids long. The CDR3 protein is CASRLAGLSSYEQYF. Written as DNA, the CDR3 is TGTGCCAGCAGGCTAGCGGGCCTCTCCTCCTACGAGCAGTACTTC.

In regard to this clone: One end of the junction is discordant with germline, which a read error may explain. The CDR3 DNA sequence: TGTGCCAGCAGCCAAGTTTCTGGGGCCGACGTCCTGACTTTC. This sequence encodes CASSQVSGADVLTF. The chain recombines TRBV4-2 with TRBJ2-6; a possible D gene is TRBD1 (5 bases). The length of the CDR3 is 14 residues. The germline V gene encodes CDR1 LGHNA and CDR2 YNFKEQ.

The gene calls are TRBV28 and TRBJ1-2; tentatively, D is TRBD1 (5 bases). V lost 1 base to trimming and J lost 6 bases, with 9 bases between them. This CDR3 has 13 residues. Germline CDR1 and CDR2: MDHEN and SYDVKM. CDR3 region: CASSLSGINGYTF. CDR3 DNA: TGTGCCAGCAGTTTATCAGGGATTAATGGCTACACCTTC.

The chain carries TRBV18 and TRBJ2-7; 7 nucleotides match TRBD2. The CDR3 contains 12 residues. Trimming removed 2 bases from V and 5 bases from J; junction bases left unmatched: 0. Germline V CDR1 and CDR2: KGHSH, LQKENI. The CDR3 spells CASSPGGDEQYF. CDR3 nucleotide sequence: TGTGCCAGCTCACCAGGGGGGGACGAGCAGTACTTC.

The rearrangement links TRBV30 to TRBJ1-3; tentatively, D is TRBD1 (5 bases). Trimming removed 8 bases from V and 2 bases from J, with 13 bases in between. The CDR3 length is 13 residues. Germline CDR1 reads GTSNPN; CDR2 reads SVGIG (reference sequence). This CDR3 is CALGTGAGNTIYF. CDR3 DNA: TGTGCCCTAGGGACTGGTGCTGGAAACACCATATATTTT.

The chain couples TRBV10-3 to TRBJ1-5; D is ambiguous. CDR3 length: 13 amino acids. The V gene's germline CDR1 is ENHRY and CDR2 SYGVKD. Trimming pared 7 bases from V and 7 bases from J, leaving 14 bases between. CDR3 sequence reads: CAITNDPRQPQHF. The CDR3 region has the DNA TGTGCCATCACAAATGACCCGCGGCAGCCCCAGCATTTT.

This chain connects TRBV4-2 to TRBJ2-5; perhaps TRBD1 as D (5 bases). The CDR3 sequence is 16 residues long. The germline V gene has CDR1 LGHNA and CDR2 YNFKEQ. Trimming shortened V by 0 bases and J by 2 bases, and 13 bases separated the two germline ends. CDR3 region: CASSQDRAAGQETQYF. The CDR3 nucleotides read TGTGCCAGCAGCCAAGATCGCGCGGCAGGGCAAGAGACCCAGTACTTC.

V usage is TRBV27 and J usage is TRBJ1-5; 8 bases agree with TRBD1. The CDR3 sequence is 15 residues long. Germline V gives CDR1 MNHEY, CDR2 SMNVEV (reference sequence). With V trimmed by 6 bases and J by 0 bases, 4 bases remained unmatched. The CDR3 DNA sequence: TGTGCCAGCAGCCTTGGACAGGGTAGCAATCAGCCCCAGCATTTT. Translation gives CASSLGQGSNQPQHF.

The count of this clone is one. The J gene is TRBJ1-2, the V gene TRBV9, with D possibly TRBD1 on 5 matching bases. CDR1 is SGDLS and CDR2 is YYNGEE in the germline V gene. The CDR3 loop spans 15 amino acids. The V and J ends lost 3 bases and 4 bases respectively, with 16 bases between them. CDR3 loop: CASSDRTTIGYGYTF. CDR3 sequence (DNA): TGTGCCAGCAGCGATCGGACAACTATAGGCTATGGCTACACCTTC.

The gene calls are TRBV6-1 and TRBJ1-5, with D possibly TRBD1 on 5 matching bases. The CDR3 sequence is 16 residues long. The V end was cut by 0 bases, the J end by 6 bases, with 15 bases between. Germline V gene lookup returns CDR1 MNHNS and CDR2 SASEGT. Here the CDR3 DNA reads TGTGCCAGCAGTGAAGCGTTAAGGAGGGGAAGTCAGCCCCAGCATTTT. It is translated as CASSEALRRGSQPQHF.

The chain carries TRBV19 and TRBJ2-7; 7 nucleotides line up with TRBD1. CDR3 length: 14 residues. Germline loops: CDR1 LNHDA, CDR2 SQIVND (reference sequence). Losses at the gene ends were 5 bases for V and 3 bases for J; bases not matched to a gene: 7. The CDR3 is CASSPGQIHYEQYF. CDR3 sequence (DNA): TGTGCCAGTAGTCCGGGACAGATTCACTACGAGCAGTACTTC.

With regard to this clone: In the same sample, other DNA sequences code for this CDR3. The CDR3 DNA follows: TGTGCCAGCAGCTTGGGTGTCAGGGAAAAACTGTTTTTT. It encodes CASSLGVREKLFF. This chain joins TRBV7-8 and TRBJ1-4; D gene uncertain. This CDR3 has 13 amino acids. The germline V gene has CDR1 SGHVS and CDR2 FQNEAQ. With 3 bases removed from V and 8 bases from J, the gap between germline ends came to 10 bases. Looking up the rest from reference TRBV7-8 and TRBJ1-4 gives the full variable domain: GAGVSQSPRYKVAKRGQDVALRCDPISGHVSLFWYQQALGQGPEFLTYFQNEAQLDKSGLPSDRFFAERPEGSVSTLKIQRTQQEDSAVYLCASSLGVREKLFFGSGTQLSVL.

Concerning this clone itself: Other DNA variants within this sample encode the same CDR3. CDR3 region: CASRGQGNQPQHF. Here the CDR3 DNA reads TGTGCCAGTAGAGGACAGGGCAATCAGCCCCAGCATTTT. This rearrangement joins TRBV19 to TRBJ1-5; 7 bases align to TRBD1. Germline trimming cut 6 bases from V and 2 bases from J; bases unmatched to any gene: 1. The CDR3 consists of 13 residues. Germline CDR1 and CDR2: LNHDA and SQIVND (reference sequence).

A single count supports this clone. The chain employs TRBV6-6 and TRBJ2-3; 7 nucleotides align to TRBD2. The CDR3 consists of 15 residues. In germline, CDR1 is MNHNY, CDR2 SVGAGI (reference sequence). Unmatched junction bases numbered 8, after V lost 4 bases and J lost 4 bases. The CDR3 DNA reads as TGTGCCAGCAGTTCCGGGGTAGCGGGTCCAGATACGCAGTATTTT. Translating gives CASSSGVAGPDTQYF.

The chain combines TRBV28 with TRBJ2-5; a weak D match, TRBD2 (6 bases). CDR3 length: 14 residues. Germline V gives CDR1 MDHEN, CDR2 SYDVKM. Trimming stripped 5 bases from V and 5 bases from J, with 15 bases between. The CDR3 region has the DNA TGTGCCAGCAGTAAGACCCCCGGGGGTGAGACCCAGTACTTC. Translation gives CASSKTPGGETQYF.

The chain combines TRBV7-2 with TRBJ2-3; 8 bases match TRBD1. Germline lookup yields CDR1 SGHTA and CDR2 FQGNSA. CDR3 length: 15 residues. V shed 5 bases, J shed 0 bases, and the junction held 4 bases outside the gene matches. Here the CDR3 reads CASSPQGASTDTQYF. The CDR3 DNA follows: TGTGCCAGCAGCCCCCAGGGGGCCAGCACAGATACGCAGTATTTT.

The chain combines TRBV7-8 with TRBJ2-7, with 7 bases matching TRBD1. In germline, CDR1 is SGHVS, CDR2 FQNEAQ. The junction had 8 bases not matched to a gene; V was cut back by 4 bases and J by 2 bases. The CDR3 is 15 amino acids. The CDR3 sequence: CASSWDSSSAYEQYF. For the CDR3, the DNA is TGTGCCAGCAGCTGGGACAGCTCGTCGGCCTACGAGCAGTACTTC. The whole variable domain, remainder taken from reference TRBV7-8 and TRBJ2-7, is GAGVSQSPRYKVAKRGQDVALRCDPISGHVSLFWYQQALGQGPEFLTYFQNEAQLDKSGLPSDRFFAERPEGSVSTLKIQRTQQEDSAVYLCASSWDSSSAYEQYFGPGTRLTVT.

V gene TRBV25-1 combines with J gene TRBJ1-1; TRBD1 aligns across 7 bases. Unmatched junction bases numbered 4, after V lost 3 bases and J lost 0 bases. This CDR3 is 15 amino acids long. The germline V gene has CDR1 MGHDK and CDR2 SYGVNS. CDR3 coding DNA: TGTGCCAGCAGTGACCGGACAGGTATGAACACTGAAGCTTTCTTT. It yields the protein CASSDRTGMNTEAFF.

This clone has a single count. The chain has TRBV10-3 and TRBJ2-3; 13 bases are a match to TRBD2. The V segment lost 2 bases and the J segment 5 bases; nucleotides outside the gene matches: 10. Looked up from germline, CDR1 is ENHRY and CDR2 is SYGVKD. The CDR3 runs 18 residues. The CDR3 is CAISEPKGTSGMVDTQYF. CDR3 DNA sequence: TGTGCCATCAGTGAGCCGAAGGGGACTAGCGGGATGGTAGATACGCAGTATTTT.

The rearrangement joins TRBV5-1 to TRBJ2-5; a weak D match, TRBD1 (6 bases). TRBJ2-7 explains the end of the DNA better; the J call may be wrong. The CDR3 loop spans 13 amino acids. Looked up from germline, CDR1 is SGHRS and CDR2 is YFSETQ. CDR3 DNA: TGCGCCAGCAGCCCCTCACAGGGCTACGAGCAGTACTTC. This encodes CASSPSQGYEQYF.

This chain joins TRBV6-5 and TRBJ1-4, with 7 bases matching TRBD1. V shed 0 bases and J 7 bases; nucleotides not matched to a gene: 5. The CDR3 spans 15 residues. Germline assignment: CDR1 MNHEY and CDR2 SVGAGI. CDR3 sequence reads: CASSYSNRGGEKLFF. The DNA of the CDR3 is TGTGCCAGCAGTTACTCAAACAGGGGCGGTGAAAAACTGTTTTTT.

This clone was counted once. The V gene is TRBV5-1, the J gene TRBJ2-6; tentatively, D is TRBD1 (6 bases). The V gene lost 2 bases and the J gene lost 6 bases, with 9 bases spanning the gap. From germline, CDR1 is SGHRS and CDR2 YFSETQ. There are 14 residues in the CDR3. Here the CDR3 DNA reads TGCGCCAGCAGCTTACAGGGTCAGGCCAACGTCCTGACTTTC. This translates into CASSLQGQANVLTF.

The J gene is TRBJ1-5, the V gene TRBV11-3; no clear D gene. The V and J ends lost 0 bases and 0 bases respectively, with 3 bases between them. The CDR3 has 14 residues. Germline V gene sequence: CDR1 SGHNT, CDR2 YENEEA. CDR3 residues: CASSLDGSNQPQHF. CDR3 in DNA: TGTGCCAGCAGCTTAGACGGTAGCAATCAGCCCCAGCATTTT.

J is TRBJ2-1 and V is TRBV9; D call uncertain. The CDR3 sequence is 15 residues long. Germline lookup yields CDR1 SGDLS and CDR2 YYNGEE. V was clipped by 4 bases and J by 6 bases, with 17 bases between them. As DNA, the CDR3 is TGTGCCAGCAGCCCCCCCCCTCCTTATTCCAATGAGCAGTTCTTC. This sequence encodes CASSPPPPYSNEQFF.